The source of this T cell receptor beta chain is a study of T cell responses to AZD1222 COVID-19 vaccine. Clones were sequenced by immunoSEQ multiplex PCR, and TCRdb holds only the in-frame ones, with some missing. This table has 210,000 or so clones, roughly 91% appearing once. A word on this clone: Its target is not known.

CDR3 length: 14 residues. V lost 8 bases, J lost 3 bases, and 16 bases lay in between. The germline V gene has CDR1 MDHEN and CDR2 SYDVKM. Study-level points and caveats: Elevations in Spike-specific TCR breadth and depth followed administration of two AZD1222 doses. The donor group comprised mostly white British people and more females; the analysis possibly underestimated clonal diversity.

The sample consisted of peripheral blood, taken on day 0 of MenACWY control vaccination. This clonotype was obtained from an adult in good health. J is TRBJ1-2 and V is TRBV28, with D perhaps TRBD1 (5 bases). The CDR3 region is CASGFHGGDYGYTF. The CDR3 DNA reads TGTGCCAGCGGATTCCATGGGGGAGACTATGGCTACACCTTC.